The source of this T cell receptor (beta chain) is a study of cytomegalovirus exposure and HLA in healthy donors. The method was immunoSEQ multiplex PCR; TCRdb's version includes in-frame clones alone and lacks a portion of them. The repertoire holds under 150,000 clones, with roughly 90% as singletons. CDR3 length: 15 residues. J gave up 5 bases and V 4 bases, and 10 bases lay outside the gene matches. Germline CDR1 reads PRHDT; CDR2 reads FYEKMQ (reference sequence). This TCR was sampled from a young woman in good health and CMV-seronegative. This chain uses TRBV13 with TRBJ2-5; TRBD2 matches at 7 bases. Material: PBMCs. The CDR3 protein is CASSSPSSGRETQYF. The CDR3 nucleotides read TGTGCCAGCAGCTCCCCCTCTAGCGGCCGGGAGACCCAGTACTTC.